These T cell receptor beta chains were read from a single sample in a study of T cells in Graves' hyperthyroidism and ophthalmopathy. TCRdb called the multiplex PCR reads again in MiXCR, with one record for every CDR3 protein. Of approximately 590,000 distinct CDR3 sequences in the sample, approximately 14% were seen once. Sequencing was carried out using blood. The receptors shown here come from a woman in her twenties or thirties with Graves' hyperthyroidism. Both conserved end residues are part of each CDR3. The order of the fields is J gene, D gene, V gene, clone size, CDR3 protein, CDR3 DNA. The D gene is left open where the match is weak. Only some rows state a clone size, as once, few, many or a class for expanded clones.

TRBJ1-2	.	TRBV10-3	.	CAIMGGTSFYGYTF	TGTGCCATCATGGGCGGGACATCCTTCTATGGCTACACCTTC
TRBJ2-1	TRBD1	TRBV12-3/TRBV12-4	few	CASSLAPGQGARNEQFF	TGTGCCAGCAGTTTAGCGCCGGGACAGGGGGCGCGTAATGAGCAGTTCTTC
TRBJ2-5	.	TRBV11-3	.	CASSQDRGERTSYQETQYF	TGTGCCAGCAGCCAAGATCGAGGCGAGCGGACTTCCTACCAAGAGACCCAGTACTTC
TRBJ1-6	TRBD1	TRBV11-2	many	CASSGQGVGSPLHF	TGTGCCAGCTCGGGACAGGGTGTAGGTTCACCCCTCCACTTT
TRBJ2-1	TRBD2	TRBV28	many	CASRKSAGGNNEQFF	TGTGCCAGCAGGAAATCAGCGGGAGGGAACAATGAGCAGTTCTTC
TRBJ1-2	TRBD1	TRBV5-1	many	CASSQDRARGYTF	TGCGCCAGCAGCCAAGACAGGGCTCGTGGCTACACCTTC
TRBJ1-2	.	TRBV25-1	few	CASSVPGQPIHGYTF	TGTGCCAGCAGTGTTCCGGGACAACCTATTCATGGCTACACCTTC
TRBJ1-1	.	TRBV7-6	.	CASSHNKNTEAFF	TGTGCCAGCAGCCATAACAAGAACACTGAAGCTTTCTTT
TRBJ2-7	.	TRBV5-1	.	CASSARPSSYEQYF	TGCGCCAGCAGCGCGCGGCCAAGCTCCTACGAGCAGTACTTC
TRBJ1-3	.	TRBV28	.	CASRGSGSGNTIYF	TGTGCCAGCAGGGGAAGCGGCTCTGGAAACACCATATATTTT
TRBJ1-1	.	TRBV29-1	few	CSVESSSARTLNTEAFF	TGCAGCGTTGAGTCGTCTTCCGCCCGGACCCTGAACACTGAAGCTTTCTTT
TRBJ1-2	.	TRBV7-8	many	CASSLEYSYYGYTF	TGTGCCAGCAGCTTAGAGTACAGCTACTATGGCTACACCTTC
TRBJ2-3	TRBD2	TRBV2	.	CASRLTSGSSSDTQYF	TGTGCCAGCAGACTGACTAGCGGGAGTTCCTCAGATACGCAGTATTTT
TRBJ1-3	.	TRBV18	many	CASSDGQMANTIYF	TGTGCCAGCTCAGATGGACAGATGGCTAACACCATATATTTT
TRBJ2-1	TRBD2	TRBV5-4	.	CASAGTSGSGSYNEQFF	TGTGCCAGCGCTGGGACTAGCGGGAGTGGGTCCTACAATGAGCAGTTCTTC
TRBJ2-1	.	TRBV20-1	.	CSANQGGSYNEQFF	TGCAGTGCAAATCAGGGGGGGTCCTACAATGAGCAGTTCTTC
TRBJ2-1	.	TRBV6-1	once	CASSQTTNFRDEQFF	TGTGCCAGCTCCCAGACTACTAACTTTCGGGATGAGCAGTTCTTC
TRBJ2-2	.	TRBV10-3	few	CAISDLATNTGELFF	TGTGCCATCAGTGACCTAGCGACGAACACCGGGGAGCTGTTTTTT
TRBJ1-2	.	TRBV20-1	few	CSARDAENYGYTF	TGCAGTGCTAGAGATGCGGAGAACTATGGCTACACCTTC
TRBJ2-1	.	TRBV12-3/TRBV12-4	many	CASSPTEALLSTGSVSYNEQFF	TGTGCCAGCAGCCCGACCGAAGCGTTACTTTCTACCGGGAGCGTCTCCTACAATGAGCAGTTCTTC
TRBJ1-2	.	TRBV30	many	CAWSPRASPGGYTF	TGTGCCTGGAGTCCTAGGGCCTCGCCTGGGGGCTACACCTTC
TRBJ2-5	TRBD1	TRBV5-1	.	CASSSGQGGVETQYF	TGCGCCAGCAGCTCTGGACAGGGAGGTGTGGAGACCCAGTACTTC
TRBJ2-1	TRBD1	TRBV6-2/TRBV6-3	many	CASSTSRGNEQFF	TGTGCCAGCAGTACGAGCAGGGGGAATGAGCAGTTCTTC
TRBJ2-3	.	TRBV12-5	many	CASDGDTDTQYF	TGTGCTAGTGACGGTGACACAGATACGCAGTATTTT
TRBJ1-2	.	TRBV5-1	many	CASSRGQLGHGYTF	TGCGCCAGCAGCCGCGGACAGCTAGGCCATGGCTACACCTTC
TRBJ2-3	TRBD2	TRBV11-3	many	CASSFTSVETDTQYF	TGTGCCAGCAGCTTTACTAGCGTTGAGACAGATACGCAGTATTTT
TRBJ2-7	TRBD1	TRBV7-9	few	CASSLGSPGQGHEQYF	TGTGCCAGCAGCTTAGGCTCCCCAGGACAGGGCCACGAGCAGTACTTC
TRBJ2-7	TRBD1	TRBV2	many	CASSEGQVGEQYF	TGTGCCAGCAGTGAGGGACAGGTCGGCGAGCAGTACTTC
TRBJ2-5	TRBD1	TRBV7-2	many	CASSFFAPSQGDTYQETQYF	TGTGCCAGCAGCTTTTTTGCCCCATCACAGGGGGACACGTACCAAGAGACCCAGTACTTC
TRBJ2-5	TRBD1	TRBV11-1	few	CASSLRPGGFQETQYF	TGTGCCAGCAGCTTAAGGCCAGGGGGATTCCAAGAGACCCAGTACTTC
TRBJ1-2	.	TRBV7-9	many	CASSQLDGYYGYTF	TGTGCCAGCAGCCAACTGGACGGATACTATGGCTACACCTTC
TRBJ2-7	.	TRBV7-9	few	CASSLEDRQNYEQYF	TGTGCCAGCAGCTTAGAGGACAGACAAAACTACGAGCAGTACTTC
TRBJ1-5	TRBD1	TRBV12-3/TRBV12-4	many	CASSGQGFQPQHF	TGTGCCAGCAGCGGACAGGGATTTCAGCCCCAGCATTTT
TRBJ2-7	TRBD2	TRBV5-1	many	CASSLEFSGRGEQYF	TGCGCCAGCAGCTTGGAATTTAGCGGGAGGGGCGAGCAGTACTTC
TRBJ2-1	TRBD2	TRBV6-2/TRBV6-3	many	CASKLAGGQGRNEQFF	TGTGCCAGCAAGCTAGCGGGAGGGCAGGGGCGCAATGAGCAGTTCTTC
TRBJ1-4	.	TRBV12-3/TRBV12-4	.	CASSLDGNNEKLFF	TGTGCCAGCAGTTTAGACGGAAATAATGAAAAACTGTTTTTT
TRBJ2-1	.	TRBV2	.	CATQKGVEQFF	TGTGCCACCCAAAAGGGGGTTGAGCAGTTCTTC
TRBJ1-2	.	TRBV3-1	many	CASSQEAAGFDGYTF	TGTGCCAGCAGCCAAGAGGCGGCAGGCTTCGATGGCTACACCTTC
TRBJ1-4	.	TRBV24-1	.	CATKGNGEKLFF	TGTGCCACTAAGGGTAACGGCGAAAAACTGTTTTTT
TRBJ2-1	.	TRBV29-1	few	CSAGERNEQFF	TGCAGCGCTGGGGAGCGCAATGAGCAGTTCTTC
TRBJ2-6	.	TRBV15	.	CATSQTDHSGANVPTF	TGTGCCACCAGCCAGACAGACCACTCTGGGGCCAACGTCCCGACTTTC
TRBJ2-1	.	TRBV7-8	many	CASSLTNSYNEQFF	TGTGCCAGCAGCTTGACTAACTCCTACAATGAGCAGTTCTTC
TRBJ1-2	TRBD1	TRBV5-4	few	CASSPSGGPLKGYTF	TGTGCCAGCAGCCCTTCAGGGGGCCCCCTTAAGGGCTACACCTTC
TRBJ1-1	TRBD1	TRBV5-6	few	CASSQADRGNTEAFF	TGTGCCAGCAGCCAGGCGGACAGGGGGAACACTGAAGCTTTCTTT
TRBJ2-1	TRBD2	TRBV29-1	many	CSVEGGFSYNEQFF	TGCAGCGTTGAGGGGGGGTTCTCCTACAATGAGCAGTTCTTC
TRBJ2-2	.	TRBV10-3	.	CAISGHAGELFF	TGTGCCATCAGCGGACACGCCGGGGAGCTGTTTTTT
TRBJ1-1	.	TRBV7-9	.	CASSLEGQGTEAFF	TGTGCCAGCAGCTTAGAGGGTCAGGGCACTGAAGCTTTCTTT
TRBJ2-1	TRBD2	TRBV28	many	CASTSRLAGPSSYNEQFF	TGTGCCTCAACTAGCCGACTAGCGGGGCCTTCCTCCTACAATGAGCAGTTCTTC